This T cell receptor beta chain originates from a study of blood T cell repertoires in COVID-19. Overall study context: Samples of COVID-19 (acute and convalescent) were obtained from the United States, Italy and Spain. The cDNA or gDNA used as material had been derived from T cells, B-cell-depleted T cells, or PBMCs.

Germline trimming cut 0 bases from V and 4 bases from J; bases unmatched to any gene: 3. The CDR3 totals 15 residues. Germline-derived CDR1 and CDR2 are SGHAT and FQNNGV. In the original workflow: Cell counts per sample came from amplifying reference gene primers. Repertoires were generated with immunoSEQ multiplex PCR, while TCRdb's copy carries only in-frame clones and drops some. D and trimming were read from the DNA, whereas the V and J calls and clone size are those reported in that table. Seen here are around 140,000 clones, under 90% observed once, and the top ten hold around 3.7%. The chain is built from TRBV11-2 and TRBJ2-3, with TRBD2 matching over 8 bases. The sequencing input was peripheral blood. This sequence was found in a man between 65 and 80 years old who had recovered from COVID-19. CDR3 in amino acids: CASSLELLAADTQYF. In DNA form, the CDR3 reads TGTGCCAGCAGCTTAGAACTACTAGCGGCAGATACGCAGTATTTT.